These 21 T cell receptor beta chains originate from one sample sequenced in a study of cytomegalovirus exposure and HLA in healthy donors. Researchers ran the PCR with 60 Vbeta and 13 Jbeta primers. Produced via immunoSEQ multiplex PCR; TCRdb's table is partial and in-frame only. Of 64,000 or so clones listed, 85% are singletons. Sequenced input: PBMCs. These TCRs come from a female donor in good health and CMV-seronegative.

This rearrangement joins TRBV2 to TRBJ2-7, with D hard to call. V gave up 1 base and J gave up 7 bases, with 11 bases separating them. The CDR3 is made up of 13 amino acids. The V gene's germline CDR1 is SNHLY and CDR2 FYNNEI. The CDR3 sequence is CASSEVEFGEQYF. The CDR3 region has the DNA TGTGCCAGCAGTGAAGTCGAGTTCGGGGAGCAGTACTTC.

The gene calls are TRBV7-8 and TRBJ1-2; 10 nucleotides line up with TRBD1. V trimming: 5 bases; J trimming: 6 bases; junction bases outside the gene matches: 9. Per the germline V gene, CDR1 is SGHVS and CDR2 is FQNEAQ. This CDR3 region has 15 residues. CDR3 coding DNA: TGTGCCAGCAGCCTACGGGACAGGGGCTGGGATGGCTACACCTTC. Its translation: CASSLRDRGWDGYTF. Full variable domain (outside the CDR3, taken from reference TRBV7-8 and TRBJ1-2): GAGVSQSPRYKVAKRGQDVALRCDPISGHVSLFWYQQALGQGPEFLTYFQNEAQLDKSGLPSDRFFAERPEGSVSTLKIQRTQQEDSAVYLCASSLRDRGWDGYTFGSGTRLTVV.

The rearrangement joins TRBV12-5 to TRBJ2-2, with D maybe TRBD2 (5 bases). This CDR3 comprises 18 residues. The V end was cut by 2 bases, the J end by 0 bases, with 16 bases between. The germline CDR1 and CDR2 sequences are LGHNT and FRNRAP. CDR3 loop: CASGLIGAGLTNTGELFF. CDR3 sequence (DNA): TGTGCTAGTGGTTTGATCGGTGCTGGACTTACGAACACCGGGGAGCTGTTTTTT.

The chain links TRBV7-3 to TRBJ1-2, with a possible D match to TRBD1 (6 bases). V was shortened by 5 bases and J by 2 bases, with 9 bases between the two germline ends. The CDR3 has 13 residues. Germline lookup yields CDR1 SGHTA and CDR2 FQGTGA. CDR3 sequence reads: CASSRDTNYGYTF. The CDR3 bases are TGTGCCAGCAGCCGGGACACAAACTATGGCTACACCTTC.

V usage is TRBV4-1 and J usage is TRBJ1-1; TRBD1 matches at 7 bases. Germline trimming cut 3 bases from V and 8 bases from J; bases unmatched to any gene: 6. The germline gives CDR1 MGHRA, CDR2 YSYEKL. The CDR3 has 13 residues. As DNA, the CDR3 is TGCGCCAGCAGCCACACCGGGACAGCAGAAGCTTTCTTT. Amino acids: CASSHTGTAEAFF.

The chain has TRBV25-1 and TRBJ2-2, with 13 bases fitting TRBD2. CDR3 length equals 17 residues. Germline lookup yields CDR1 MGHDK and CDR2 SYGVNS. V lost 4 bases and J lost 1; bases outside the gene matches: 3. In DNA form, the CDR3 reads TGTGCCAGCAGTGGGGGACTAGCGGGGCAGAACACCGGGGAGCTGTTTTTT. Residues: CASSGGLAGQNTGELFF.

The gene calls are TRBV9 and TRBJ2-7, with 7 bases matching TRBD1. V shed 0 bases and J 4 bases; nucleotides not matched to a gene: 4. Germline-derived CDR1 and CDR2 are SGDLS and YYNGEE. The CDR3 spans 14 residues. For the CDR3, the DNA is TGTGCCAGCAGCGTAGCCGGGACAGCTTACGAGCAGTACTTC. Translating gives CASSVAGTAYEQYF.

The J gene is TRBJ2-3, the V gene TRBV7-9; unclear D gene. The V end lost 5 bases, the J end lost 3 bases, and 24 bases lay between the germline ends. The CDR3 has 18 residues. Looked up from germline, CDR1 is SEHNR and CDR2 is FQNEAQ (reference sequence). In DNA, the CDR3 is TGTGCCAGCAGCCCCAATCGTCGACGGAGTTTGCGGACAGATACGCAGTATTTT. Amino acids: CASSPNRRRSLRTDTQYF.

The chain links TRBV9 to TRBJ2-3, with 8 nucleotides matching TRBD2. Germline V gives CDR1 SGDLS, CDR2 YYNGEE. V lost 4 bases and J lost 3; bases outside the gene matches: 13. CDR3 size: 17 residues. The CDR3 sequence is CASSSRPGTRLTDTQYF. DNA for the CDR3: TGTGCCAGCAGCAGTAGACCGGGGACTAGGTTGACAGATACGCAGTATTTT.

The rearrangement links TRBV27 to TRBJ2-5; D not certain. Germline V CDR1 and CDR2: MNHEY, SMNVEV (reference sequence). V shed 3 bases and J shed 1 base, with 6 bases lying between them. This CDR3 has 13 residues. The DNA of the CDR3 is TGTGCCAGCAGTTTGAGAGTCCAAGAGACCCAGTACTTC. Its protein is CASSLRVQETQYF.

This chain links TRBV5-4 with TRBJ2-1, with D unresolved. Germline values: CDR1 SGHNT, CDR2 YYREEE (reference sequence). Trimming stripped 7 bases from V and 0 bases from J, with 11 bases between. The CDR3 is 14 amino acids. This chain's CDR3 is CASADTHSYNEQFF. For the CDR3, the DNA is TGTGCCAGCGCCGACACTCACTCCTACAATGAGCAGTTCTTC.

The chain has TRBV5-1 and TRBJ1-2, with D possibly being TRBD1 (6 bases). V shed 4 bases and J shed 4 bases, with 17 bases lying between them. The CDR3 has 15 amino acids. CDR1 and CDR2 from the germline V gene are SGHRS and YFSETQ. The CDR3 region has the DNA TGCGCCAGCAGCCCGGCCGGGACACTCGGCTATGGCTACACCTTC. Its translation: CASSPAGTLGYGYTF.

The V call is TRBV5-1, the J call TRBJ1-6, with TRBD1 matching 9 bases. Per the germline V gene, CDR1 is SGHRS and CDR2 is YFSETQ. The CDR3 runs to 15 residues. Losses at the gene ends were 4 bases for V and 9 bases for J; bases not matched to a gene: 8. Written as DNA, the CDR3 is TGCGCCAGCAGCCCCAAGGGGACAGGGTTTTCACCCCTCCACTTT. Protein: CASSPKGTGFSPLHF.

The V call is TRBV5-4, the J call TRBJ2-5, with TRBD1 matching over 10 bases. CDR1 is SGHNT and CDR2 is YYREEE in the germline V gene (reference sequence). V was clipped by 4 bases and J by 9 bases; unmatched bases: 15. CDR3 length equals 16 residues. The CDR3 coding sequence is TGTGCCAGCAGCGAGGGGACAGGGGTCCCCCGGCTTTCCCAGTACTTC. Its protein is CASSEGTGVPRLSQYF.

The V gene is TRBV7-3, the J gene TRBJ2-1; TRBD2 agrees at 8 bases. Germline V CDR1 and CDR2: SGHTA, FQGTGA. This CDR3 comprises 12 residues. The V and J ends lost 1 base and 10 bases, in that order; junction bases with no gene match: 0. The CDR3 DNA is TGTGCCAGCAGCTTAATAGCGGGGGAGCAGTTCTTC. Its translation: CASSLIAGEQFF.

This sequence joins TRBV7-2 and TRBJ2-3; D remains unclear. Per germline, CDR1 SGHTA and CDR2 FQGNSA. With 5 bases removed from V and 9 bases from J, the gap between germline ends came to 12 bases. The CDR3 contains 12 residues. CDR3 residues: CASSPLQLTQYF. The CDR3, as DNA: TGTGCCAGCAGCCCCTTACAGTTAACGCAGTATTTT.

Remarks on this clone: Other DNA sequences from this sample encode an identical CDR3 as well. This chain links TRBV27 with TRBJ1-4; 8 bases align to TRBD1. Germline trimming cut 5 bases from V and 8 bases from J; bases unmatched to any gene: 4. Germline loops: CDR1 MNHEY, CDR2 SMNVEV (reference sequence). This CDR3 contains 13 residues. The CDR3 is CASSPRTGEKLFF. In DNA, the CDR3 is TGTGCCAGCAGTCCACGGACAGGGGAAAAACTGTTTTTT.

The gene calls are TRBV28 and TRBJ1-2; TRBD1 agrees at 9 bases. Germline loops: CDR1 MDHEN, CDR2 SYDVKM. V gave up 6 bases and J gave up 8 bases; unmatched junction bases: 7. The CDR3 sequence is 13 residues long. The CDR3: CASRSGQGSGYTF. The CDR3 nucleotides read TGTGCCAGCAGGTCGGGACAGGGAAGCGGCTACACCTTC.

The chain carries TRBV29-1 and TRBJ1-4, with D unresolved. CDR3 length: 12 residues. Germline-derived CDR1 and CDR2 are SQVTM and ANQGSEA. The V end was cut by 4 bases, the J end by 4 bases, with 7 bases between. The CDR3 DNA reads as TGCAGCGTTGTCGACTTTAATGAAAAACTGTTTTTT. Its protein is CSVVDFNEKLFF.

This chain uses TRBV6-6 with TRBJ2-2; TRBD1 might be the D (6 bases). V lost 6 bases and J 4 bases, leaving 12 bases between the germline ends. The CDR3 has 14 residues. Germline V gene sequence: CDR1 MNHNY, CDR2 SVGAGI (reference sequence). CDR3 nucleotides: TGTGCCAGCAGCAATGGACAGTCCACCGGGGAGCTGTTTTTT. Its protein is CASSNGQSTGELFF.

The DNA of the CDR3 is TGTGCCAGCAGGGTCTCTGGGGACAGCTTCTACAATGAGCAGTTCTTC. The encoded protein is CASRVSGDSFYNEQFF. The chain carries TRBV27 and TRBJ2-1; 7 bases are shared with TRBD1. The CDR3 is 16 residues long. The germline CDR1 and CDR2 sequences are MNHEY and SMNVEV (reference sequence). Trimming removed 6 bases from V and 3 bases from J; junction bases left unmatched: 11.